Listed here are 14 T cell receptor beta chains from one sample, sequenced in a study of shared clonotypes between healthy human individuals. The assay was immunoSEQ multiplex PCR, and TCRdb's table has in-frame clones only and misses some. The sample has about 1 million clones; about 74% are singletons. Sequencing was performed on memory CD4+ T cells sorted from blood. Subset: CD45RA-negative fraction. Receptors originate from a young man in good health.

The chain couples TRBV5-1 to TRBJ2-5; weak D call: TRBD2 (5 bases). Trimming removed 3 bases from V and 4 bases from J, with 10 bases in between. This CDR3 is 13 amino acids long. Germline CDR1 and CDR2: SGHRS and YFSETQ. The CDR3 here is CASSSGRGETQYF. The CDR3 DNA follows: TGCGCCAGCAGCTCCGGACGGGGAGAGACCCAGTACTTC.

This clone turned up a few times. The rearrangement joins TRBV25-1 to TRBJ2-7; 7 bases fit TRBD1. The CDR3 is 14 residues long. The V segment lost 1 base and the J segment 3 bases; nucleotides outside the gene matches: 3. Germline V gives CDR1 MGHDK, CDR2 SYGVNS. The chain's CDR3 is CASSESYRGYEQYF. CDR3 nucleotides: TGTGCCAGCAGTGAATCTTACAGGGGCTACGAGCAGTACTTC.

The CDR3 is CASGLGNGVRITGELFF. CDR3 in DNA: TGTGCTAGTGGTTTGGGGAACGGGGTTCGGATCACCGGGGAGCTGTTTTTT. The rearrangement joins TRBV12-5 to TRBJ2-2, with TRBD2 as a possible D gene (5 bases). Trimming left V 1 base short and J 4 bases short, with 16 bases between. The CDR3 is 17 amino acids. Germline CDR1 and CDR2: LGHNT and FRNRAP. Based on the CDR3 plus reference TRBV12-5 and TRBJ2-2, the full variable domain is DARVTQTPRHKVTEMGQEVTMRCQPILGHNTVFWYRQTMMQGLELLAYFRNRAPLDDSGMPKDRFSAEMPDATLATLKIQPSEPRDSAVYFCASGLGNGVRITGELFFGEGSRLTVL.

This sequence joins TRBV6-1 and TRBJ2-3; 7 bases are a match to TRBD1. V lost 4 bases to trimming and J lost 2 bases; unmatched junction nucleotides: 6. Germline V lookup: CDR1 MNHNS, CDR2 SASEGT. The CDR3 extends over 15 amino acids. The CDR3 coding sequence is TGTGCCAGCAGTGGGCAGGGGGTACCCACAGATACGCAGTATTTT. This sequence encodes CASSGQGVPTDTQYF.

In this sample, this clone turned up a few times. This chain links TRBV6-5 with TRBJ2-1; 9 bases map to TRBD1. Germline V gene lookup returns CDR1 MNHEY and CDR2 SVGAGI. This CDR3 is 15 amino acids long. The V and J ends lost 6 bases and 5 bases, in that order; junction bases with no gene match: 8. The DNA of the CDR3 is TGTGCCAGCAGAAGCGGGACAGGGCTTAACAATGAGCAGTTCTTC. It codes for CASRSGTGLNNEQFF.

The chain carries TRBV18 and TRBJ1-3; no clear D gene. V lost 4 bases and J lost 0, with 13 bases in between. The germline V gene encodes CDR1 KGHSH and CDR2 LQKENI. This CDR3 has 16 residues. The CDR3 DNA sequence: TGTGCCAGCTCACAAAATGATCTGACCTCTGGAAACACCATATATTTT. It codes for CASSQNDLTSGNTIYF.

This chain connects TRBV6-4 to TRBJ2-1, with 10 bases lining up with TRBD2. Germline V gene lookup returns CDR1 MRHNA and CDR2 SNTAGT. Germline trimming cut 4 bases from V and 6 bases from J; bases unmatched to any gene: 6. The CDR3 loop spans 15 amino acids. The CDR3 DNA follows: TGTGCCAGCAGTGCAGCGGGGGGGGACTTCAATGAGCAGTTCTTC. Translated, it gives CASSAAGGDFNEQFF.

Note on this clone: The sample has other DNA sequences that encode this CDR3 too. The gene calls are TRBV30 and TRBJ1-5; D is uncertain. Trimming left V 3 bases short and J 3 bases short, with 6 bases between. Germline values: CDR1 GTSNPN, CDR2 SVGIG (reference sequence). CDR3 length: 12 amino acids. CDR3 in amino acids: CAWSDFNQPQHF. CDR3 nucleotides: TGTGCCTGGAGCGACTTCAATCAGCCCCAGCATTTT. Filled out from reference TRBV30 and TRBJ1-5, the complete variable domain reads SQTIHQWPATLVQPVGSPLSLECTVEGTSNPNLYWYRQAAGRGLQLLFYSVGIGQISSEVPQNLSASRPQDRQFILSSKKLLLSDSGFYLCAWSDFNQPQHFGDGTRLSIL.

This clone was seen ten or more times. J is TRBJ1-2 and V is TRBV14; 10 bases are shared with TRBD1. V shed 5 bases and J 4 bases; nucleotides not matched to a gene: 10. Germline V gives CDR1 SGHDN, CDR2 FVKESK. The CDR3 is made up of 16 amino acids. CDR3 coding DNA: TGTGCCAGCAGCTATCAGACAGGGGGCAGGGGCTATGGCTACACCTTC. It specifies CASSYQTGGRGYGYTF.

In its sample, this clone was seen a few times. V usage is TRBV7-3 and J usage is TRBJ2-2; 9 positions agree with TRBD2. Germline-derived CDR1 and CDR2 are SGHTA and FQGTGA. V gave up 0 bases and J gave up 5 bases; unmatched junction bases: 4. This CDR3 has 16 amino acids. The CDR3 is CASSLTLAGATGELFF. CDR3 DNA sequence: TGTGCCAGCAGCTTAACGTTAGCGGGGGCGACCGGGGAGCTGTTTTTT.

This chain links TRBV5-1 with TRBJ2-5; 7 nucleotides match TRBD1. The CDR3 runs 15 residues. Losses at the gene ends were 0 bases for V and 4 bases for J; bases not matched to a gene: 6. Per the germline V gene, CDR1 is SGHRS and CDR2 is YFSETQ. CDR3: CASSLATGKGETQYF. As DNA, the CDR3 is TGCGCCAGCAGCTTGGCGACAGGGAAGGGAGAGACCCAGTACTTC.

This clone was observed a single time. The gene calls are TRBV27 and TRBJ2-1; 8 nucleotides agree with TRBD1. CDR1 is MNHEY, CDR2 SMNVEV, per germline (reference sequence). After removal of 5 bases from V and 4 bases from J, the junction contained 7 bases not matched to a gene. This CDR3 is 15 amino acids long. The CDR3 loop reads CASSLGQGLYNEQFF. In DNA form, the CDR3 reads TGTGCCAGCAGTCTAGGACAGGGTCTTTACAATGAGCAGTTCTTC.

The CDR3 bases are TGTGCCAGCAGTAATCCTAGCGGGGGTGGCACAGATACGCAGTATTTT. Translation: CASSNPSGGGTDTQYF. The gene calls are TRBV27 and TRBJ2-3; 10 bases map to TRBD2. The CDR3 contains 16 residues. The germline V gene encodes CDR1 MNHEY and CDR2 SMNVEV (reference sequence). Unmatched junction bases numbered 6, after V lost 5 bases and J lost 1 base.

In DNA form, the CDR3 reads TGTGCCAGCAGCTTCTGGGACAGGTGGAACACTGAAGCTTTCTTT. Amino acid sequence: CASSFWDRWNTEAFF. The chain is built from TRBV7-2 and TRBJ1-1; 8 positions match TRBD1. Looked up from germline, CDR1 is SGHTA and CDR2 is FQGNSA. V shed 3 bases and J 1 base; nucleotides not matched to a gene: 4. The CDR3 runs to 15 residues.